This T cell receptor beta chain emerged from a study of memory CD4+ T cells and cytomegalovirus serostatus. Study summary: Donors were healthy Belgian adults, fewer than ten CMV seropositive and 24 seronegative. The study's findings and limits: CD4+ memory repertoires contained about 40% of the 164 reported CMV TCRbeta sequences. The CMV-associated TCR signature appears largely within the CD4+ memory repertoire.

V lost 3 bases and J 2 bases, leaving 12 bases between the germline ends. CDR1 is SGHRS and CDR2 is YFSETQ in the germline V gene. This CDR3 has 15 residues. Assay: immunoSEQ multiplex PCR; the TCRdb copy retains only in-frame clones and omits some. The repertoire includes approximately 52,000 clones, around 82% of them detected once, and 0.77% sits in the top ten. In the case of this clone: Antigen specificity is unknown.

Single viable CD3+CD4+CD8-CD45RO+ cells were sorted as the memory CD4+ T cells. Serum IgG to CMV pp150, pp28, p38 and p52 defined serostatus. The chain carries TRBV5-1 and TRBJ2-1; possibly TRBD2 for D (6 bases). This clonotype was obtained from an adult in good health and CMV-seronegative. Sequencing was done on a sample of memory CD4+ T cells from blood. The CDR3 loop is CASSSDGLPYNEQFF. CDR3 DNA: TGCGCCAGCAGCTCGGATGGACTACCCTACAATGAGCAGTTCTTC.